Listed below are T cell receptor beta chains from one sample, sequenced in a study of OX40 agonist ivuxolimab in advanced cancers. Some clones are missing from TCRdb's copy, which holds only in-frame ones; the method was immunoSEQ multiplex PCR. The table has roughly 22,000 clones, about 86% seen once. Material: CD4+ or CD8+ T cells sorted from blood, obtained in a trial of the OX40 agonist ivuxolimab. Receptor source: an adult with an advanced solid tumor such as melanoma, head and neck, liver or kidney cancer. CDR3s include the opening cysteine and the closing phenylalanine or tryptophan. The D gene is left open where the match is weak. Size is omitted from some rows. Given values are once, few, many or a class for expanded clones.

d_gene: TRBD1
abundance: .
v_gene: TRBV30
j_gene: TRBJ2-4
CDR3aa: CAWTSLGDSKNIQYF
CDR3nt: TGTGCCTGGACCTCACTGGGGGACAGCAAAAACATTCAGTACTTC

d_gene: TRBD2
abundance: .
v_gene: TRBV28
j_gene: TRBJ2-5
CDR3aa: CASSITGTTLEETQYF
CDR3nt: TGTGCCAGCAGTATAACCGGGACTACCCTCGAGGAGACCCAGTACTTC

d_gene: .
abundance: .
v_gene: TRBV19
j_gene: TRBJ2-7
CDR3aa: CASSPGTPTYEQYF
CDR3nt: TGTGCCAGTAGCCCCGGGACACCCACTTACGAGCAGTACTTC

d_gene: .
abundance: few
v_gene: TRBV7-9
j_gene: TRBJ1-1
CDR3aa: CASMGRGGTEAFF
CDR3nt: TGTGCCAGCATGGGGAGGGGAGGCACTGAAGCTTTCTTT

d_gene: TRBD1
abundance: .
v_gene: TRBV19
j_gene: TRBJ1-2
CDR3aa: CASSTNHDRGQVKRYGYTF
CDR3nt: TGTGCCAGTAGTACCAACCACGACAGGGGCCAAGTAAAGCGTTATGGCTACACCTTC

d_gene: .
abundance: .
v_gene: TRBV14
j_gene: TRBJ1-2
CDR3aa: CASSQGKWFFYGYTF
CDR3nt: TGTGCCAGCAGCCAGGGAAAATGGTTCTTCTATGGCTACACCTTC

d_gene: .
abundance: .
v_gene: TRBV5-4
j_gene: TRBJ1-2
CDR3aa: CASSPDGDGYTF
CDR3nt: TGTGCCAGCAGCCCCGACGGGGATGGCTACACCTTC

d_gene: .
abundance: .
v_gene: TRBV11-3
j_gene: TRBJ2-1
CDR3aa: CASSFRTNEQFF
CDR3nt: TGTGCCAGCAGCTTTCGGACCAATGAGCAGTTCTTC

d_gene: TRBD2
abundance: .
v_gene: TRBV4-3
j_gene: TRBJ2-7
CDR3aa: CASSQDVAGVPEQYF
CDR3nt: TGCGCCAGCAGCCAAGATGTAGCGGGAGTACCCGAGCAGTACTTC

d_gene: TRBD1
abundance: .
v_gene: TRBV27
j_gene: TRBJ2-2
CDR3aa: CASSLVQGANTGELFF
CDR3nt: TGTGCCAGCAGTTTAGTACAGGGGGCGAACACCGGGGAGCTGTTTTTT

d_gene: .
abundance: .
v_gene: TRBV27
j_gene: TRBJ2-5
CDR3aa: CASSFFPAGTQYF
CDR3nt: TGTGCCAGCAGTTTTTTTCCAGCGGGGACCCAGTACTTC

d_gene: .
abundance: .
v_gene: TRBV28
j_gene: TRBJ2-7
CDR3aa: CASSSGAYEQYF
CDR3nt: TGTGCCAGCAGTTCGGGGGCCTACGAGCAGTACTTC

d_gene: .
abundance: .
v_gene: TRBV27
j_gene: TRBJ1-5
CDR3aa: CASSFLENQPQHF
CDR3nt: TGTGCCAGCAGTTTTTTAGAGAATCAGCCCCAGCATTTT

d_gene: .
abundance: .
v_gene: TRBV7-9
j_gene: TRBJ1-3
CDR3aa: CASSLGGGTGNTIYF
CDR3nt: TGTGCCAGCAGCTTAGGAGGAGGGACTGGAAACACCATATATTTT

d_gene: .
abundance: .
v_gene: TRBV11-3
j_gene: TRBJ1-6
CDR3aa: CASSLAPSSYNSPLHF
CDR3nt: TGTGCCAGCAGCTTAGCCCCGAGCTCCTATAATTCACCCCTCCACTTT

d_gene: .
abundance: .
v_gene: TRBV10-1
j_gene: TRBJ2-7
CDR3aa: CASYRTVQTDSYEQYF
CDR3nt: TGCGCCAGCTATCGGACGGTACAGACTGACTCCTACGAGCAGTACTTC

d_gene: .
abundance: .
v_gene: TRBV6-5
j_gene: TRBJ1-1
CDR3aa: CASYREGTEAFF
CDR3nt: TGTGCCAGCTATAGGGAAGGGACTGAAGCTTTCTTT

d_gene: TRBD1
abundance: once
v_gene: TRBV6-5
j_gene: TRBJ2-2
CDR3aa: CASSYLGQQRTGELFF
CDR3nt: TGTGCCAGCAGTTACTTGGGACAGCAGCGCACCGGGGAGCTGTTTTTT

d_gene: .
abundance: .
v_gene: TRBV5-8
j_gene: TRBJ2-3
CDR3aa: CASSLDTQYF
CDR3nt: TGTGCCAGCAGTTTAGATACGCAGTATTTT

d_gene: .
abundance: .
v_gene: TRBV6-5
j_gene: TRBJ1-5
CDR3aa: CASSLSPRQPQHF
CDR3nt: TGTGCCAGCAGTCTCAGCCCCCGACAGCCCCAGCATTTT

d_gene: TRBD1
abundance: .
v_gene: TRBV27
j_gene: TRBJ2-7
CDR3aa: CASSSDRVGEQYF
CDR3nt: TGTGCCAGCAGTTCGGACAGGGTGGGCGAGCAGTACTTC

d_gene: TRBD1
abundance: .
v_gene: TRBV7-9
j_gene: TRBJ2-7
CDR3aa: CASSEPGQPYEQYF
CDR3nt: TGTGCCAGCAGCGAACCGGGACAGCCCTACGAGCAGTACTTC

d_gene: .
abundance: .
v_gene: TRBV28
j_gene: TRBJ2-1
CDR3aa: CASSPLPGDDYNEQFF
CDR3nt: TGTGCCAGCAGTCCCCTCCCGGGAGATGACTACAATGAGCAGTTCTTC

d_gene: .
abundance: .
v_gene: TRBV19
j_gene: TRBJ1-5
CDR3aa: CASSILRGGSNQPQHF
CDR3nt: TGTGCCAGTAGTATTTTACGGGGGGGGAGCAATCAGCCCCAGCATTTT

d_gene: .
abundance: .
v_gene: TRBV13
j_gene: TRBJ2-3
CDR3aa: CASSLGLPDTQYF
CDR3nt: TGTGCCAGCAGCTTAGGCCTCCCAGATACGCAGTATTTT

d_gene: .
abundance: .
v_gene: TRBV5-1
j_gene: TRBJ2-2
CDR3aa: CASSLATGRATNTGELFF
CDR3nt: TGCGCCAGCAGCTTGGCCACGGGCCGGGCCACGAACACCGGGGAGCTGTTTTTT

d_gene: .
abundance: .
v_gene: TRBV4-1
j_gene: TRBJ2-7
CDR3aa: CASSQFPPDSESSYEQYF
CDR3nt: TGCGCCAGCAGCCAATTCCCCCCTGACTCCGAGAGCTCCTACGAGCAGTACTTC

d_gene: .
abundance: .
v_gene: TRBV11-3
j_gene: TRBJ2-2
CDR3aa: CASSLKRRESAGELFF
CDR3nt: TGTGCCAGCAGCTTAAAGCGAAGGGAATCAGCCGGGGAGCTGTTTTTT

d_gene: TRBD1
abundance: .
v_gene: TRBV12-5
j_gene: TRBJ1-5
CDR3aa: CASGLGTANSNQPQHF
CDR3nt: TGTGCTAGTGGTTTAGGGACAGCTAATAGCAATCAGCCCCAGCATTTT

d_gene: .
abundance: .
v_gene: TRBV23-1
j_gene: TRBJ2-2
CDR3aa: CARIWTRTGELFF
CDR3nt: TGCGCCAGAATCTGGACGAGGACGGGGGAGCTGTTTTTT

d_gene: .
abundance: .
v_gene: TRBV18
j_gene: TRBJ1-4
CDR3aa: CASSPTDSNEKLFF
CDR3nt: TGTGCCAGCTCACCGACGGACAGTAATGAAAAACTGTTTTTT

d_gene: .
abundance: .
v_gene: TRBV30
j_gene: TRBJ2-3
CDR3aa: CAWSFTRPDTQYF
CDR3nt: TGTGCCTGGAGTTTTACCCGCCCAGATACGCAGTATTTT

d_gene: .
abundance: .
v_gene: TRBV2
j_gene: TRBJ2-1
CDR3aa: CASSGPSGDNEQFF
CDR3nt: TGTGCCAGCAGCGGTCCTAGTGGCGACAATGAGCAGTTCTTC

d_gene: .
abundance: .
v_gene: TRBV7-7
j_gene: TRBJ2-2
CDR3aa: CASSPTDFLTGELFF
CDR3nt: TGTGCTAGCAGCCCAACAGATTTCCTAACCGGGGAGCTGTTTTTT

d_gene: .
abundance: .
v_gene: TRBV7-2
j_gene: TRBJ2-3
CDR3aa: CASSLGSGSTDTQYF
CDR3nt: TGTGCCAGCAGCTTGGGGAGCGGGAGCACAGATACGCAGTATTTT

d_gene: .
abundance: .
v_gene: TRBV15
j_gene: TRBJ2-7
CDR3aa: CATSASRGGEYEQYF
CDR3nt: TGTGCCACCAGCGCAAGCAGGGGGGGTGAGTACGAGCAGTACTTC

d_gene: .
abundance: .
v_gene: TRBV4-1
j_gene: TRBJ2-5
CDR3aa: CASSPGGEETQYF
CDR3nt: TGCGCCAGCAGCCCCGGGGGCGAGGAGACCCAGTACTTC

d_gene: .
abundance: .
v_gene: TRBV5-6
j_gene: TRBJ1-2
CDR3aa: CASSRRPEGANYGYTF
CDR3nt: TGTGCCAGCAGCCGAAGGCCAGAGGGGGCTAACTATGGCTACACCTTC

d_gene: TRBD2
abundance: .
v_gene: TRBV7-6
j_gene: TRBJ2-7
CDR3aa: CASSLESGSSYEQYF
CDR3nt: TGTGCCAGCAGCTTAGAGAGCGGGAGCTCCTACGAGCAGTACTTC

d_gene: .
abundance: .
v_gene: TRBV6-1
j_gene: TRBJ1-3
CDR3aa: CASNIDPGGGNTIYF
CDR3nt: TGTGCCAGCAACATAGACCCCGGGGGAGGAAACACCATATATTTT

d_gene: .
abundance: .
v_gene: TRBV28
j_gene: TRBJ2-7
CDR3aa: CASSFAGTAKNPYEQYF
CDR3nt: TGTGCCAGCAGTTTCGCCGGGACTGCAAAAAATCCGTACGAGCAGTACTTC

d_gene: TRBD1
abundance: once
v_gene: TRBV15
j_gene: TRBJ2-1
CDR3aa: CATSGEGQDSYNEQFF
CDR3nt: TGTGCCACCAGCGGAGAAGGACAGGACTCCTACAATGAGCAGTTCTTC

d_gene: .
abundance: .
v_gene: TRBV28
j_gene: TRBJ2-1
CDR3aa: CASSFGLGNEQFF
CDR3nt: TGTGCCAGCAGTTTCGGCCTAGGCAATGAGCAGTTCTTC

d_gene: .
abundance: .
v_gene: TRBV28
j_gene: TRBJ2-7
CDR3aa: CASSLYPNAGNEQYF
CDR3nt: TGTGCCAGCAGCTTGTATCCTAACGCGGGAAACGAGCAGTACTTC

d_gene: .
abundance: .
v_gene: TRBV30
j_gene: TRBJ1-1
CDR3aa: CAWSGGFDTEAFF
CDR3nt: TGTGCCTGGAGTGGGGGATTTGACACTGAAGCTTTCTTT

d_gene: TRBD2
abundance: .
v_gene: TRBV13
j_gene: TRBJ2-1
CDR3aa: CASSSGTSRHNEQFF
CDR3nt: TGTGCCAGCAGCTCCGGGACTAGTCGACACAATGAGCAGTTCTTC

d_gene: .
abundance: .
v_gene: TRBV6-6
j_gene: TRBJ1-5
CDR3aa: CATRDGSRNQPQHF
CDR3nt: TGTGCCACCAGGGATGGGTCGAGAAATCAGCCCCAGCATTTT

d_gene: TRBD1
abundance: .
v_gene: TRBV11-3
j_gene: TRBJ2-1
CDR3aa: CASSFGQGVNEQFF
CDR3nt: TGTGCCAGCAGCTTTGGACAGGGGGTCAATGAGCAGTTCTTC

d_gene: TRBD1
abundance: .
v_gene: TRBV7-7
j_gene: TRBJ2-1
CDR3aa: CASSLGAGGENEQFF
CDR3nt: TGTGCTAGCAGCTTAGGGGCAGGGGGTGAAAATGAGCAGTTCTTC

d_gene: TRBD1
abundance: few
v_gene: TRBV28
j_gene: TRBJ2-2
CDR3aa: CASSSAGTANTGELFF
CDR3nt: TGTGCCAGCAGTTCCGCCGGGACAGCGAACACCGGGGAGCTGTTTTTT

d_gene: TRBD2
abundance: .
v_gene: TRBV4-3
j_gene: TRBJ2-7
CDR3aa: CASSQGLAGNEQYF
CDR3nt: TGCGCCAGCAGCCAAGGACTAGCGGGCAACGAGCAGTACTTC

d_gene: TRBD1
abundance: once
v_gene: TRBV4-1
j_gene: TRBJ1-1
CDR3aa: CASSQEQGMNTEAFF
CDR3nt: TGCGCCAGCAGCCAAGAACAGGGGATGAACACTGAAGCTTTCTTT

d_gene: .
abundance: .
v_gene: TRBV28
j_gene: TRBJ1-1
CDR3aa: CASSPDFSEAFF
CDR3nt: TGTGCCAGCAGCCCTGACTTTTCTGAAGCTTTCTTT

d_gene: .
abundance: .
v_gene: TRBV7-9
j_gene: TRBJ1-2
CDR3aa: CASSLDRGGGYGYTF
CDR3nt: TGTGCCAGCAGCTTAGATAGGGGAGGCGGCTATGGCTACACCTTC